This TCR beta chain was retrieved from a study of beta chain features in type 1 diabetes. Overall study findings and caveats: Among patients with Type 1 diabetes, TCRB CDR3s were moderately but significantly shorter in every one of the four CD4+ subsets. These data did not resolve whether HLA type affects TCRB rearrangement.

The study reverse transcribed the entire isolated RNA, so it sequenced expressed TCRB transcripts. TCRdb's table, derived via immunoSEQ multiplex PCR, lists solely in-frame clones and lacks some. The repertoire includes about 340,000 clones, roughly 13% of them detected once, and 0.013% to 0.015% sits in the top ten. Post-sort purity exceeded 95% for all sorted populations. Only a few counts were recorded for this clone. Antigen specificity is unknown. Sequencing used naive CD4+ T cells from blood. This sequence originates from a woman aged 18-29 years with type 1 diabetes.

In DNA form, the CDR3 reads TGCGCCAGCAGCCAAGATTTCAGGATTGACTATGGCTACACCTTC. Translation gives CASSQDFRIDYGYTF. This sequence joins TRBV4-3 and TRBJ1-2; no definite D call. Trimming cost V 0 bases and J 3 bases, with 11 bases left between them. CDR1 and CDR2 from the germline V gene are LGHNA and YSLEER. This CDR3 contains 15 residues.